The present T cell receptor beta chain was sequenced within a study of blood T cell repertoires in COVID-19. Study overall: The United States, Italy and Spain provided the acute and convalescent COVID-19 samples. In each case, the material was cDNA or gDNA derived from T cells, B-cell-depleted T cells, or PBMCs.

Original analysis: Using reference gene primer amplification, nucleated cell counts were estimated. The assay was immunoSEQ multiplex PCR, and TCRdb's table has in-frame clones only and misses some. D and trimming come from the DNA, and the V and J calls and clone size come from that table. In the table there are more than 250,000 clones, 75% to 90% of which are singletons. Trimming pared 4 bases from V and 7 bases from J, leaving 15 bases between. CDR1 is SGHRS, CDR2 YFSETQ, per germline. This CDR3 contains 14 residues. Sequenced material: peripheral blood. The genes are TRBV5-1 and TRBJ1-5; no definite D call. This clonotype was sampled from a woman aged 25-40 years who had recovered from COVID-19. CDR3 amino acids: CASSLDGEGQPQHF. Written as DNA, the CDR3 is TGCGCCAGCAGCCTGGATGGGGAGGGACAGCCCCAGCATTTT.